Detailed here is one T cell receptor (beta chain). The data are from a study of shared clonotypes between healthy human individuals. TCRdb's table, derived via immunoSEQ multiplex PCR, lists solely in-frame clones and lacks some. The sample has around 530,000 clones; about 80% are singletons. Sequenced material: PBMCs. This sequence was found in a woman aged 40 to 50 in good health. Some clones in this sample may be carry-over from other donors' samples.

The CDR3 nucleotides read TGTGCCAGCGGCCAGCGCAGGGGAACTAATGAAAAACTGTTTTTT. Its protein is CASGQRRGTNEKLFF. V is TRBV28 and J is TRBJ1-4; tentatively, D is TRBD1 (6 bases). The V gene lost 8 bases and the J gene lost 1 base, with 14 bases spanning the gap. This CDR3 region has 15 residues. In germline, CDR1 is MDHEN, CDR2 SYDVKM.